This T cell receptor beta chain was retrieved from a study of blood T cell repertoires in COVID-19. Across the whole study: From T cells, B-cell-depleted T cells, or PBMCs came the material, which was cDNA or gDNA.

Method: immunoSEQ multiplex PCR; TCRdb's copy keeps in-frame clones and lacks some. The sample has about 370,000 clones, more than 70% seen once. It was during active infection that Seattle patients were enrolled and then longitudinally followed. This clone was picked up a small number of times. The receptor was derived from a woman aged 25 to 45 with COVID-19, enrolled during active disease. What was sequenced was peripheral blood.

CDR3 amino acids: CAWSQGDTSRGYTF. The CDR3 nucleotides read TGTGCCTGGAGTCAGGGTGACACATCTCGAGGCTACACCTTC. The V call is TRBV30, the J call TRBJ1-2; weak D call: TRBD1 (5 bases). CDR3 length: 14 residues. V was cut by 2 bases and J by 8 bases, with 18 bases left in between. Germline CDR1 GTSNPN, CDR2 SVGIG (reference sequence).